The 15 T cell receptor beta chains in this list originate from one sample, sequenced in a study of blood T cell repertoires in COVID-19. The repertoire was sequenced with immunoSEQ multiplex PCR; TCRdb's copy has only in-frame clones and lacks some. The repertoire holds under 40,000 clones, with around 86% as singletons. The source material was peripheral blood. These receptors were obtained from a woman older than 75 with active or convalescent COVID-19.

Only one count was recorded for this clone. The CDR3 DNA follows: TGCGCCACCTCGGGGGGGCCTGAAAATTCACCCCTCCACTTT. This translates into CATSGGPENSPLHF. This rearrangement joins TRBV5-1 to TRBJ1-6; maybe TRBD1 (6 bases). The germline V gene has CDR1 SGHRS and CDR2 YFSETQ. Trimming removed 9 bases at V and 7 bases at J, with 17 bases between. This CDR3 is built from 14 residues.

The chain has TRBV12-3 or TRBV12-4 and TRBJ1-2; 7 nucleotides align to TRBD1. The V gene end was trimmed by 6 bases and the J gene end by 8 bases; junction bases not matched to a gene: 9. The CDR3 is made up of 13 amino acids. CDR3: CASSRRGIGGYTF. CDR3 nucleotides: TGTGCCAGCAGCCGCAGGGGGATCGGGGGCTACACCTTC.

The CDR3 sequence is CASSSGTSGFYEQYF. The DNA of the CDR3 is TGTGCCAGCAGCAGTGGGACTAGCGGTTTCTACGAGCAGTACTTC. V and J are TRBV14 and TRBJ2-7; TRBD2 aligns across 11 bases. The CDR3 covers 15 residues. The V gene end was trimmed by 5 bases and the J gene end by 3 bases; junction bases not matched to a gene: 6. The germline V gene has CDR1 SGHDN and CDR2 FVKESK.

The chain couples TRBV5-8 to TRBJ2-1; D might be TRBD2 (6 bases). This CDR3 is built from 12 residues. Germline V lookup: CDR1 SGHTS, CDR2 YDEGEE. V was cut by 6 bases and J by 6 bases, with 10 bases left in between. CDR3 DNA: TGTGCCAGCATAAGGGGAGGCAATGAGCAGTTCTTC. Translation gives CASIRGGNEQFF. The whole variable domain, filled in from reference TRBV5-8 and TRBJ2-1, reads EAGVTQSPTHLIKTRGQQATLRCSPISGHTSVYWYQQALGLGLQFLLWYDEGEERNRGNFPPRFSGRQFPNYSSELNVNALELEDSALYLCASIRGGNEQFFGPGTRLTVL.

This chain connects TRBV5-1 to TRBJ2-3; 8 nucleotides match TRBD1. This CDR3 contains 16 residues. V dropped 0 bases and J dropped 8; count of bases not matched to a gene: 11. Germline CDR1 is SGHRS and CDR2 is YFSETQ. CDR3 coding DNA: TGCGCCAGCAGCTTGGGAGACAGGGGCCAGACGGCTACGCAGTATTTT. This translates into CASSLGDRGQTATQYF.

CDR3 sequence (DNA): TGTGCCAGCAGCGTAGGACTAGCGGGAGGCCTCTACAATGAGCAGTTCTTC. Translating gives CASSVGLAGGLYNEQFF. The V and J genes are TRBV9 and TRBJ2-1; the match to TRBD2 covers 13 bases. Losses at the gene ends were 0 bases for V and 3 bases for J; bases not matched to a gene: 3. Germline loops: CDR1 SGDLS, CDR2 YYNGEE. This CDR3 is built from 17 residues.

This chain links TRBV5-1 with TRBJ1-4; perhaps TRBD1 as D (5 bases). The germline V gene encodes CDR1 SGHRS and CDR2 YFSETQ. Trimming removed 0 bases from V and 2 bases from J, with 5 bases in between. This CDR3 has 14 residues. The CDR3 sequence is CASSLGQTNEKLFF. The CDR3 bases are TGCGCCAGCAGCTTGGGACAGACTAATGAAAAACTGTTTTTT. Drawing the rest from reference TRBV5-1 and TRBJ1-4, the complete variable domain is KAGVTQTPRYLIKTRGQQVTLSCSPISGHRSVSWYQQTPGQGLQFLFEYFSETQRNKGNFPGRFSGRQFSNSRSEMNVSTLELGDSALYLCASSLGQTNEKLFFGSGTQLSVL.

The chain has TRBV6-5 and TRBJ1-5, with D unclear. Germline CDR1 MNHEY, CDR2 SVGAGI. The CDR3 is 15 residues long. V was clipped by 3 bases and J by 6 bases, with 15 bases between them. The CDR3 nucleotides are TGTGCCAGCAGTTATTCCGGGAGGTTGGGTCAGCCCCAGCATTTT. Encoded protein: CASSYSGRLGQPQHF.

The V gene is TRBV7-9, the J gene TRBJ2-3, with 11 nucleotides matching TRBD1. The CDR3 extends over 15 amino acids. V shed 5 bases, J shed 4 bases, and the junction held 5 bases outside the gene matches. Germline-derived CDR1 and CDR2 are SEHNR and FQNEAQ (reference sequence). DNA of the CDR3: TGTGCCAGCAGCATCGGGACAGGGGGACCAGATACGCAGTATTTT. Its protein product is CASSIGTGGPDTQYF.

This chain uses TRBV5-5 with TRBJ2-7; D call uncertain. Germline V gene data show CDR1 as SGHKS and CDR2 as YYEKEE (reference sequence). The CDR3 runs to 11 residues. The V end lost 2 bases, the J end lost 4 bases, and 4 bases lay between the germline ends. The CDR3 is CASSLQYEQYF. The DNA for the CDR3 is TGTGCCAGCAGCTTACAATACGAGCAGTACTTC.

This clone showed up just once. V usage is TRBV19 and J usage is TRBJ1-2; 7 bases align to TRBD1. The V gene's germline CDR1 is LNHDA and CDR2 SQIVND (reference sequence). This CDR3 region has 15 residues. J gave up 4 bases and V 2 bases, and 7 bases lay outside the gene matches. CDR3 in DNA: TGTGCCAGTAGTATAACGGGACAGAGAATCTATGGCTACACCTTC. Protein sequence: CASSITGQRIYGYTF.

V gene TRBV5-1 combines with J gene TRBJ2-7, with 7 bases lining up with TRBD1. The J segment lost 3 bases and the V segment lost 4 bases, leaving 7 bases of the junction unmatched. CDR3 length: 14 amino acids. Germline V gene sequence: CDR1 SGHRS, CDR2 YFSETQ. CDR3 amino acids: CASSRVTGFYEQYF. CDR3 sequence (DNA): TGCGCCAGCAGCCGCGTGACAGGGTTCTACGAGCAGTACTTC.

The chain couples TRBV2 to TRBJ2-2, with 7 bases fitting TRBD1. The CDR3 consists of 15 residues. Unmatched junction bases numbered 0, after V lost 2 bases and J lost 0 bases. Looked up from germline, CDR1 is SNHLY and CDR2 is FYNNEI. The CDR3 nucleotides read TGTGCCAGCAGTGAAACAGGGGCGAACACCGGGGAGCTGTTTTTT. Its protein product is CASSETGANTGELFF.

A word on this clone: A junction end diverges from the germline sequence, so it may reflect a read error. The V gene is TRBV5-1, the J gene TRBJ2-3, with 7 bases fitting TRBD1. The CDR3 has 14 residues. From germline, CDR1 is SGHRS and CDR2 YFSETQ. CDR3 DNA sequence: TGCGCCAGCAGCCCTATAGGGGGCACCGATACGCAGTATTTT. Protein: CASSPIGGTDTQYF.

As DNA, the CDR3 is TGTGCCAGCACCCTGTTTGGGGCCCAAAGCTCCTACGAGCAGTACTTC. It translates to CASTLFGAQSSYEQYF. The chain links TRBV5-6 to TRBJ2-7; possible D gene TRBD1, 5 bases. Trimming removed 6 bases at V and 0 bases at J, with 19 bases between. Germline V lookup: CDR1 SGHDT, CDR2 YYEEEE. The CDR3 totals 16 residues.